This TCR beta chain emerged from a study of blood T cell repertoires in COVID-19. The data were produced by immunoSEQ multiplex PCR, yet TCRdb's version contains in-frame clones alone and is incomplete. Here the sample spans 50,000 to 65,000 clones, around 93% being singletons. Germline CDR1 reads KGHDR; CDR2 reads SFDVKD. V was shortened by 4 bases and J by 5 bases, with 13 bases between the two germline ends. This CDR3 is 14 amino acids long. The sample taken for sequencing was peripheral blood. J is TRBJ1-2 and V is TRBV24-1; perhaps TRBD1 as D (6 bases). The TCR comes from a man in his fifties with acute or convalescent COVID-19. The CDR3 coding sequence is TGTGCCACCAGTGAGGGGGACACATATTATGGCTACACCTTC. This encodes CATSEGDTYYGYTF.